This T cell receptor (beta chain) originates from a study of human thymus T cells (dated by TCRdb to 2020 to 2021). For the study in its entirety: The study characterized TCR alpha and beta repertoires from seven to nine infant thymus samples and a few related peripheral blood samples. The cohort included over five male and a couple of female infants, with donor ages spanning 7 to 244 days.

General findings and caveats noted by the study authors: Thymus samples yielded on average around 810,000 unique TCRB clonotypes, compared with 80,000 to 85,000 from blood samples. Usage of V and J gene segments appeared to be biased in both the thymic and the peripheral blood repertoires. According to the related research, thymic TCR repertoires were highly overlapping among unrelated individuals.

Sequences SGHAT (CDR1) and FQDESV (CDR2) are obtained from the germline V gene (reference sequence). Trimmed from V: 5 bases; trimmed from J: 2 bases; junction bases lacking a gene match: 11. The CDR3, from cysteine to phenylalanine, totals 17 residues. Only the CDR3 part of the read is kept: 51 bases, read in frame from the first base. Thymus tissue was collected as surgical resects that were removed during corrective cardiac surgery. Donors were immunologically healthy infants undergoing open corrective cardiac surgery for congenital heart defects in Finland. Thymocytes were mechanically released from the tissue and were stored as pellets of roughly 9-31 million cells at -70 degrees C. A QIAsymphony instrument was used to extract genomic DNA from the frozen cell pellets. Using the immunoSEQ multiplex PCR assay, the TCRB and TCRAD loci were amplified from a standardized quantity of quality-controlled genomic DNA. The amplicons covered the V(D)J region and were long enough to include the CDR3 and to identify the V and J genes. The amplicons were sequenced on an Illumina platform via the commercial immunoSEQ service. As for the original processing: Corrections for primer bias and sequencing errors followed previously described methods, while TCRAD and TCRB definitions were based on the IMGT database. immunoSEQ Analyzer 3.0 and VDJTools were used for repertoire analysis, which covered basic statistics, V/J segment usage, diversity estimates, rarefaction and pairwise overlap. Diversity was estimated with Chao1, ChaoE, Efron-Thisted, Shannon and inverse Simpson indices, and also on datasets down-sampled to the smallest sample. For repertoire overlap, CDR3 nucleotide sequence, V gene and J gene had to match strictly, and clustering was done by Jaccard-based multidimensional scaling. Entries here come from immuneACCESS through TCRdb and include only in-frame sequences with V and J called. Some clones fail to appear in such tables; in the studies checked, an unresolved V gene covers under half of the shortfall, and the cause of the remainder is unknown. The V and J calls and clone size come from that table; D and trimming were worked out from the DNA. The sample table shows some 130,000 clones, and more than 90% are seen once. Together, the top ten hold 0.02% to 0.03% of the sample.

A remark on this clone: The antigen it binds to is not known. No much larger clone is present one base from it, and per-base qualities are unavailable.

In this chain, TRBV11-1 is recombined with TRBJ1-1, with 10 bases aligning to TRBD1. The receptor was isolated from a boy in the first two years of life with a congenital heart defect but otherwise immunologically healthy. Sequencing was performed on thymus tissue. The nucleotide sequence reads as follows: TGTGCCAGCAGCGCCCATAGGACAGGGGGTACCAACACTGAAGCTTTCTTT. Translated, it reads CASSAHRTGGTNTEAFF.